This T cell receptor (beta chain) was recovered during a study of monozygotic twins with inflammatory bowel disease (dated by TCRdb to 2018 to 2020). Concerning the study at large: In total, approximately 28 monozygotic twin pairs made up the full study: 19 Danish pairs, all IBD-discordant, plus nine German pairs, of which four were IBD-concordant and five were IBD-discordant. Within discordant pairs, disease-associated traits were sought mainly by comparing IBD patients with their genetically identical healthy co-twins. Each individual had, on average, about 151 000 unique TCRalpha sequences and 181 000 unique TCRbeta sequences available for analysis. Points the paper makes about the study in general: Compared with healthy twins, IBD patients shared fewer clonotypes with other individuals, and the difference was most pronounced in patients with signs of disease activity. TCRbeta repertoire diversity, by inverse Simpson index, was decreased in IBD patients compared with their healthy co-twins. Concordant and discordant twins showed no difference in repertoire similarity, possibly because of limited statistical power. No single strong signal or clonotype linked to IBD turned up in the results, so the idea that one exists was not supported. Background noise and inter-individual variability may have been introduced into the repertoires by the differing immunosuppressive treatments among patients. Different T cell subtypes could not be distinguished in the analysis.

From each donor, an approximately 2.4 ml peripheral blood sample was collected into PAXgene tubes and kept at -80 degrees C. Without T cell sorting, total RNA was isolated from whole blood using the PAXgene blood miRNA kit on an automated QIAcube. Peripheral blood from monozygotic twin pairs concordant or discordant for inflammatory bowel disease was subjected to deep TCRalpha and TCRbeta repertoire profiling with unique molecular barcoding. Smoking habits were recorded for all twin pairs, and individuals were classified as current, former or never smokers. The method was 5' RACE. For each TCR library, around 4,000 ng of total RNA was used. For each sample, cDNA was synthesized in eight separate reactions using SMARTScribe reverse transcriptase. Unique molecular identifiers containing a 6-nucleotide sample barcode were introduced through template switching during cDNA synthesis. Amplification of TCRalpha and TCRbeta cDNA involved two nested PCRs of 16 and 9 cycles, and each PCR was followed by bead purification. Before amplification, the cDNA was treated with uracil DNA-glycosylase and purified using the QIAquick PCR purification kit. The second PCR was the step at which Illumina TruSeq-compatible adapters and sample-specific barcodes were added. Library quality and concentration were assessed using TapeStation and Qubit, and approximately 5 ng of each library was pooled. The pooled libraries were sequenced with 2 x 100 bp reads and custom sequencing primers on an Illumina HiSeq2500 single-index Rapid Run. The authors processed their data as follows. PCR and sequencing errors were corrected by UMI-based consensus assembly using MiGEC version 1.2.6. MiXCR version 2.1.1 was used to carry out V(D)J alignment, clonotype assembly and CDR3 extraction. To normalise gene usage, clonotype sharing and MAIT/NKT TCR abundance, the analysis used the top 1000, 10 000 and 20 000 clonotypes per sample. Diversity was computed as the inverse Simpson index with the vegan R package after downsampling to 27 000 UMIs. Statistical testing used paired Mann-Whitney U tests on the discordant twin pairs and applied Benjamini-Hochberg correction for multiple testing. After the reads were reprocessed by TCRdb, one entry was made per CDR3 protein sequence, with no DNA. The V and J calls were not made by the authors but by TCRdb's processing. The sample table gives more than 350,000 distinct CDR3 sequences. The top ten clonotypes cover about 2.2% of the sample.

On this clonotype itself: The target of this receptor is not known.

From the cysteine through the phenylalanine, the CDR3 covers 15 amino acids. No DNA sequence is on record. According to the germline V gene, CDR1 reads SGHRS and CDR2 reads YFSETQ. The receptor was isolated from a human donor with ulcerative colitis or Crohn's disease, or a healthy co-twin of an affected twin (not recorded which). Sequenced material: blood. The chain joins TRBV5-1 to TRBJ2-1; with no DNA, the TCRdb D assignment of TRBD1 cannot be verified. This receptor has the CDR3 CASSLMTGSYNEQFF.